The table lists the clone carrying this T cell receptor (beta chain) with a few counts. This entry is derived from a study of T cells in Graves' hyperthyroidism and ophthalmopathy. TCR beta CDR3 regions were amplified from RNA. HTBI primers were used for first-round RT-PCR of the TCR CDR3. MiXCR, applied by TCRdb to the multiplex PCR reads, yields one record per CDR3 protein. The table includes 480,000 or so distinct CDR3 sequences, around 50% detected once. V was clipped by 0 bases and J by 5 bases, with 16 bases between them. The CDR3 has 16 amino acids. Per germline, CDR1 MNHEY and CDR2 SVGAGI. The rearrangement links TRBV6-5 to TRBJ2-5, with D tentatively TRBD1 or TRBD2 (5 bases each). Input material: peripheral blood or thyroid tissue (not recorded which). This TCR came from an adult woman with Graves' disease, either hyperthyroidism or ophthalmopathy (not recorded which). Here the CDR3 reads CASSYSGTEGWETQYF. CDR3 in DNA: TGTGCCAGCAGTTACTCCGGGACGGAAGGCTGGGAGACCCAGTACTTC.